This T cell receptor beta chain was retrieved from a study of blood T cells in healthy people across ages. Combining a sample-barcoded 5' primer with a J-beta primer mix, a second PCR ran for roughly 7 to 12 cycles. TCRdb used MiXCR to reprocess the 5' RACE reads, holding one entry per CDR3 protein. The sample has around 2 million distinct CDR3 sequences; 30% to 40% are singletons. The CDR3 is 14 amino acids. Trimming took off 3 bases at V and 5 bases at J, with 13 bases between the two ends. The germline V gene encodes CDR1 SGHTA and CDR2 FQGNSA. This chain uses TRBV7-2 with TRBJ1-1; the D is unclear. The clonotype was recovered from a human donor in good health. The sample consisted of blood. The CDR3: CASSFIKGETEAFF. The CDR3 DNA reads as TGTGCCAGCAGCTTTATCAAGGGTGAAACTGAAGCTTTCTTT.